This T cell receptor beta chain was recovered during a study of T cells in localized non-small cell lung cancer. The study's findings and limits: The study found T cell clonality highest in uninvolved adjacent lung, above tumor. The tumor had only one region sequenced, so heterogeneity remains possible. Researchers found a median about 53 of the top 100 tumor clones in adjacent lung. Higher blood T cell density tracked longer overall survival.

This table comes from immunoSEQ multiplex PCR, and its TCRdb copy is limited to in-frame clones, with some not included. The sample lists 20,000 to 30,000 clones; roughly 90% were seen once. The CDR3 has 14 residues. Germline-derived CDR1 and CDR2 are SEHNR and FQNEAQ (reference sequence). The ends lost 1 base at V and 3 bases at J; junction bases unmatched: 1. This clone has a single count. The antigen is undetermined. The sequencing here drew on PBMCs, taken before any cancer treatment. The chain recombines TRBV7-9 with TRBJ2-3; the match to TRBD2 covers 7 bases. The TCR was taken from a man aged 40-75 years with stage II lung adenocarcinoma. Written as DNA, the CDR3 is TGTGCCAGCAGCTTAGTAGCGGGTACAGATACGCAGTATTTT. It yields the protein CASSLVAGTDTQYF.